This passage covers 32 T cell receptor beta chains from one sample sequenced in a study of blood T cells in healthy people across ages. Using a J-beta primer mix together with a sample-barcoded 5' primer, a second PCR was run for about 6 to 12 cycles. TCRdb reprocessed the 5' RACE reads with MiXCR, giving one entry per CDR3 protein. The sample includes just under 550,000 distinct CDR3 sequences, 24% of them seen just once. The same sample was also used in a study of T cells of mothers and their children.

Sequenced material: blood. The receptor source for this set is a boy aged 5-17 years in good health.

As to this clonotype: The conserved closing phenylalanine or tryptophan is absent in this CDR3, likely reflecting a read error. The chain uses TRBV29-1 and TRBJ1-3; D is undetermined. This CDR3 contains 13 residues. Trimming shortened V by 7 bases and J by 0 bases, and 10 bases separated the two germline ends. CDR1 SQVTM and CDR2 ANQGSEA come from the germline V gene. As DNA, the CDR3 is TGCAGCGCATCAGGTTACTCTGGAAACACCATATATCTT. Translation gives CSASGYSGNTIYL.

The chain joins TRBV3-1 to TRBJ1-4; no clear D gene. The germline V gene encodes CDR1 LGHDT and CDR2 YNNKEL (reference sequence). This CDR3 comprises 16 residues. V was trimmed by 1 base and J by 0 bases, leaving 9 bases between them. The DNA for the CDR3 is TGTGCCAGCAGCCAAGGTGGCTCTGCAACTAATGAAAAACTGTTTTTT. This translates into CASSQGGSATNEKLFF.

The CDR3 bases are TGTGCCAGCAGTTTAAAGGGTCCGACGGGGAACTATGGCTACACCTTC. Its translation is CASSLKGPTGNYGYTF. The chain couples TRBV27 to TRBJ1-2; D not resolved. Germline V gene data show CDR1 as MNHEY and CDR2 as SMNVEV (reference sequence). V lost 2 bases, J lost 2 bases, and 15 bases lay in between. The CDR3 is made up of 16 amino acids.

This clonotype was seen only a few times. This chain uses TRBV20-1 with TRBJ1-5; perhaps TRBD1 as D (5 bases). Germline CDR1 reads DFQATT; CDR2 reads SNEGSKA (reference sequence). The CDR3 totals 14 residues. The V gene lost 6 bases and the J gene lost 2 bases, with 14 bases spanning the gap. In DNA form, the CDR3 reads TGCAGTGCGGCAGGGAGAGGAGGCAATCAGCCCCAGCATTTT. Protein sequence: CSAAGRGGNQPQHF.

The rearrangement links TRBV7-9 to TRBJ1-1; perhaps TRBD1 as D (6 bases). Looked up from germline, CDR1 is SEHNR and CDR2 is FQNEAQ (reference sequence). The CDR3 contains 15 residues. Between the trimmed V and J ends, which lost 7 bases and 0 bases, there was a span of 15 bases. As DNA, the CDR3 is TGTGCCAGCAACCTGCGAGGACAGATGAACACTGAAGCTTTCTTT. Protein product: CASNLRGQMNTEAFF.

The chain employs TRBV6-2 or TRBV6-3 and TRBJ2-1; 9 bases fit TRBD1. The V and J ends lost 4 bases and 2 bases, in that order; junction bases with no gene match: 9. Germline V gives CDR1 MNHEY, CDR2 SVGEGT. The CDR3 contains 17 residues. CDR3 residues: CASSSYRGPKAYNEQFF. In DNA form, the CDR3 reads TGTGCCAGCAGTTCCTACAGGGGGCCCAAAGCCTACAATGAGCAGTTCTTC.

This clonotype was seen only a few times. V usage is TRBV13 and J usage is TRBJ2-1, with D perhaps matching TRBD1 (5 bases). The end of the DNA is better explained by TRBJ2-7, so the J call may be wrong. There are 15 residues in the CDR3. Germline V gives CDR1 PRHDT, CDR2 FYEKMQ (reference sequence). CDR3 in amino acids: CASSSQGLLGYEQYF. The CDR3 DNA reads TGTGCCAGCAGCTCCCAGGGCCTCCTCGGGTACGAGCAGTACTTC.

A few counts support this clonotype. The chain has TRBV9 and TRBJ2-5, with D perhaps TRBD1 (6 bases). The J call may be incorrect, as the DNA end agrees better with TRBJ2-1. Germline V lookup: CDR1 SGDLS, CDR2 YYNGEE. This CDR3 region has 14 residues. CDR3 protein: CASSPPVGADEQFF. The CDR3 DNA reads as TGTGCCAGCAGCCCTCCGGTGGGGGCGGATGAGCAGTTCTTC.

V usage is TRBV6-5 and J usage is TRBJ2-5; TRBD1 matches at 7 bases. The better agreement between TRBJ2-7 and the DNA end casts doubt on the J call. Germline CDR1 is MNHEY and CDR2 is SVGAGI. The CDR3 loop spans 14 amino acids. This CDR3 is CASSYYDRAYEQYF. CDR3 bases: TGTGCCAGCAGTTATTATGACAGGGCCTACGAGCAGTACTTC.

The rearrangement uses TRBV29-1 and TRBJ1-4; 10 nucleotides match TRBD1. The CDR3 is 13 residues long. Per germline, CDR1 SQVTM and CDR2 ANQGSEA. Losses at the gene ends were 7 bases for V and 4 bases for J; bases not matched to a gene: 3. In DNA, the CDR3 is TGCAGCGCTGGGACAGGGGTTAATGAAAAACTGTTTTTT. Translating gives CSAGTGVNEKLFF.

This clonotype was detected a few times. The gene calls are TRBV7-2 and TRBJ2-4; a weak D match, TRBD1 (6 bases). CDR1 and CDR2 (germline): SGHTA, FQGNSA. Trimming took off 5 bases at V and 1 base at J, with 12 bases between the two ends. This CDR3 contains 15 residues. The CDR3 DNA follows: TGTGCCAGCAGCCCGAGGACAGACGCCAAAAACATTCAGTACTTC. Translating it yields CASSPRTDAKNIQYF.

The chain uses TRBV6-5 and TRBJ1-2, with D possibly being TRBD1 (5 bases). V dropped 0 bases and J dropped 3 bases, with 14 bases sitting between them. The germline CDR1 and CDR2 sequences are MNHEY and SVGAGI. This CDR3 spans 16 amino acids. CDR3 amino acids: CASSYSAGGGDYGYTF. The CDR3 bases are TGTGCCAGCAGTTACTCGGCGGGGGGAGGAGACTATGGCTACACCTTC.

In this sample, this clonotype turned up a few times. V and J are TRBV4-1 and TRBJ2-4; 8 bases align to TRBD1. CDR1 and CDR2 from the germline V gene are MGHRA and YSYEKL. V trimming: 1 base; J trimming: 0 bases; junction bases outside the gene matches: 14. The CDR3 is 20 amino acids. The CDR3 region has the DNA TGCGCCAGCAGCCAAGGTGTAGGGCAGGGGGCGGCTAGAGCCAAAAACATTCAGTACTTC. As protein: CASSQGVGQGAARAKNIQYF.

This sequence joins TRBV6-2 or TRBV6-3 and TRBJ1-1; 9 bases are shared with TRBD1. The CDR3 extends over 15 amino acids. The ends lost 8 bases at V and 0 bases at J; junction bases unmatched: 7. Germline CDR1 is MNHEY and CDR2 is SVGEGT. This CDR3 is CASGNYRGLNTEAFF. The CDR3 nucleotides are TGTGCCAGCGGGAATTACAGGGGGCTGAACACTGAAGCTTTCTTT.

This clonotype was detected a few times. The chain carries TRBV12-3 or TRBV12-4 and TRBJ1-4; no reliable D call. The CDR3 totals 15 residues. Trimming pared 6 bases from V and 0 bases from J, leaving 11 bases between. The DNA for the CDR3 is TGTGCCAGCAGGGCTGGGAGCGCAACTAATGAAAAACTGTTTTTT. As protein: CASRAGSATNEKLFF.

The chain is built from TRBV2 and TRBJ1-1; D is uncertain. The CDR3 is 14 amino acids. Germline CDR1 and CDR2: SNHLY and FYNNEI. V lost 2 bases and J lost 0, with 7 bases in between. Here the CDR3 DNA reads TGTGCCAGCAGTGAACGGGGTCTGAACACTGAAGCTTTCTTT. Translation: CASSERGLNTEAFF.

The V call is TRBV4-1, the J call TRBJ2-3; 9 bases agree with TRBD2. Trimming took 2 bases from V and 1 from J; bases not matched to a gene: 7. This CDR3 comprises 17 residues. Germline V gene lookup returns CDR1 MGHRA and CDR2 YSYEKL. The CDR3 is CASSQPRLAGRTDTQYF. CDR3 sequence (DNA): TGCGCCAGCAGCCAACCTCGCCTAGCGGGGCGCACAGATACGCAGTATTTT.

The V and J genes are TRBV20-1 and TRBJ2-7, with 12 bases identical to TRBD2. CDR1 and CDR2 (germline): DFQATT, SNEGSKA (reference sequence). V dropped 6 bases and J dropped 5; count of bases not matched to a gene: 5. The CDR3 consists of 13 residues. The CDR3 protein is CSAMTSGGHEQYF. The DNA of the CDR3 is TGCAGTGCGATGACTAGCGGGGGCCACGAGCAGTACTTC.

The rearrangement joins TRBV12-3 or TRBV12-4 to TRBJ1-1; no firm D call. The V end lost 5 bases, the J end lost 2 bases, and 3 bases lay between the germline ends. This CDR3 comprises 11 residues. CDR3 in amino acids: CASSTNTEAFF. In DNA form, the CDR3 reads TGTGCCAGCAGTACAAACACTGAAGCTTTCTTT.

In this sample, this clonotype turned up a few times. The chain is built from TRBV9 and TRBJ1-6, with 8 bases identical to TRBD1. The CDR3 is 14 residues long. The germline V gene has CDR1 SGDLS and CDR2 YYNGEE. Losses at the gene ends were 4 bases for V and 8 bases for J; bases not matched to a gene: 5. DNA for the CDR3: TGTGCCAGCAGCTTAACAGGGGGACATTCACCCCTCCACTTT. Its translation: CASSLTGGHSPLHF.

This clonotype showed up just a few times. The chain combines TRBV5-5 with TRBJ2-7; D is undetermined. V was cut by 6 bases and J by 0 bases, with 25 bases left in between. The CDR3 covers 18 residues. Germline CDR1 SGHKS, CDR2 YYEKEE (reference sequence). The CDR3 DNA follows: TGTGCCAGCAATCGTATTCTGGCGATGGGGTTTCGCTCCTACGAGCAGTACTTC. Its protein product is CASNRILAMGFRSYEQYF.

CDR3 DNA sequence: TGTGCCAGCAGTCTACGGGGGGGACAGAATAATCAGCCCCAGCATTTT. Translating it yields CASSLRGGQNNQPQHF. The genes are TRBV27 and TRBJ1-5; 7 bases match TRBD1. The length of the CDR3 is 16 residues. CDR1 MNHEY and CDR2 SMNVEV come from the germline V gene (reference sequence). Germline trimming cut 5 bases from V and 4 bases from J; bases unmatched to any gene: 11.

The sample holds one count of this clonotype. V is TRBV12-3 or TRBV12-4 and J is TRBJ2-3, with a tentative D call TRBD2 (6 bases). CDR3 size: 13 residues. V lost 3 bases and J lost 8, with 12 bases in between. In DNA, the CDR3 is TGTGCCAGCAGTTTTGACCCGCGGGGTACGCAGTATTTT. The encoded protein is CASSFDPRGTQYF.

The chain joins TRBV28 to TRBJ1-1; TRBD1 is a possible D gene (6 bases). The germline gives CDR1 MDHEN, CDR2 SYDVKM. This CDR3 contains 16 residues. The germline V and J ends were trimmed by 3 bases and 5 bases, with 19 bases remaining between them. The CDR3 nucleotides read TGTGCCAGCAGTTTGGGGCGGGCAGGGGCGTGGACTGAAGCTTTCTTT. Translated: CASSLGRAGAWTEAFF.

The chain links TRBV7-9 to TRBJ2-1, with 7 bases identical to TRBD1. CDR1 and CDR2 from the germline V gene are SEHNR and FQNEAQ (reference sequence). J lost 10 bases, V lost 2 bases, and 14 bases had no gene match. The CDR3 runs 16 residues. CDR3 sequence: CASSLPVTGATYEQFF. Written as DNA, the CDR3 is TGTGCCAGCAGCTTACCGGTTACAGGGGCGACCTACGAGCAGTTCTTC.

V is TRBV27 and J is TRBJ1-6, with unresolved D. The CDR3 consists of 15 residues. Trimming stripped 2 bases from V and 5 bases from J, with 10 bases between. Germline CDR1 MNHEY, CDR2 SMNVEV (reference sequence). This CDR3 is CASSLAGNNNSPLHF. The CDR3 nucleotides are TGTGCCAGCAGTTTAGCGGGGAATAATAATTCACCCCTCCACTTT.

This clonotype showed up just a few times. The rearrangement joins TRBV18 to TRBJ1-1; TRBD1 aligns across 7 bases. The CDR3 has 13 amino acids. Germline lookup yields CDR1 KGHSH and CDR2 LQKENI. Trimming at V came to 5 bases and at J to 5 bases, leaving 5 bases not matched to a gene. This chain's CDR3 is CASSAKGQTEAFF. As DNA, the CDR3 is TGTGCCAGCTCAGCTAAGGGACAGACTGAAGCTTTCTTT.

This clonotype was recorded many times. The J gene is TRBJ2-6, the V gene TRBV15; D gene uncertain. V lost 1 base, J lost 3 bases, and 7 bases lay in between. Germline V gene lookup returns CDR1 LNHNV and CDR2 YYDKDF (reference sequence). The CDR3 runs 15 residues. Written as DNA, the CDR3 is TGTGCCACCAGCAGAGCTGATGGTGGGGCCAACGTCCTGACTTTC. The encoded protein is CATSRADGGANVLTF. Full variable domain (remainder filled in from reference TRBV15 and TRBJ2-6): DAMVIQNPRYQVTQFGKPVTLSCSQTLNHNVMYWYQQKSSQAPKLLFHYYDKDFNNEADTPDNFQSRRPNTSFCFLDIRSPGLGDTAMYLCATSRADGGANVLTFGAGSRLTVL.

This chain joins TRBV5-1 and TRBJ1-2; TRBD1 might be the D (6 bases). In germline, CDR1 is SGHRS, CDR2 YFSETQ. The CDR3 totals 17 residues. V gave up 7 bases and J gave up 0 bases, with 22 bases separating them. The CDR3 region is CASGNPYQGKTNYGYTF. The CDR3 DNA reads TGCGCCAGCGGCAACCCCTATCAGGGGAAGACTAACTATGGCTACACCTTC.

V and J are TRBV6-6 and TRBJ2-7, with 7 bases matching TRBD1. The CDR3 spans 14 residues. Germline V CDR1 and CDR2: MNHNY, SVGAGI (reference sequence). V shed 7 bases, J shed 5 bases, and the junction held 11 bases outside the gene matches. DNA of the CDR3: TGTGCCAGCACTGACAACAGGGGTGAAAACGAGCAGTACTTC. Its protein product is CASTDNRGENEQYF.

The chain has TRBV12-3 or TRBV12-4 and TRBJ2-7, with TRBD2 matching over 15 bases. The CDR3 length is 17 residues. The junction had 10 bases not matched to a gene; V was cut back by 6 bases and J by 4 bases. Here the CDR3 reads CASRGTSGGPGPYEQYF. CDR3 nucleotide sequence: TGTGCCAGCAGGGGGACTAGCGGGGGGCCCGGACCTTACGAGCAGTACTTC.

V gene TRBV20-1 combines with J gene TRBJ2-3; D perhaps matches TRBD2 (5 bases). V was trimmed by 6 bases and J by 3 bases, leaving 16 bases between them. From germline, CDR1 is DFQATT and CDR2 SNEGSKA (reference sequence). The CDR3 has 14 residues. The CDR3 DNA is TGCAGTGCGCGGACTTCGGGGAAAACAGATACGCAGTATTTT. This codes for CSARTSGKTDTQYF.